The T cell receptor (beta chain) under discussion was sequenced for a study of cytomegalovirus exposure and HLA in healthy donors. Study context: Earlier results showed roughly 120 million unique TCR beta sequences derived from approximately 180 million T cells. Study conclusions and caveats: It was reported that TCR beta sequences correctly inferred the HLA-A and HLA-B alleles for most subjects. Versus the 666-donor mean, an Asian-associated ancestry cluster reportedly showed fewer N-insertions in a later analysis.

Germline V CDR1 and CDR2: PRHDT, FYEKMQ (reference sequence). The ends were cut back, 1 base at V and 6 bases at J, with 4 bases in the middle. The length of the CDR3 is 11 residues. The study ran its PCR with 60 Vbeta and 13 Jbeta primers. Assay: immunoSEQ multiplex PCR; the TCRdb copy retains only in-frame clones and omits some. The sample has 100,000 or so clones, approximately 80% seen once. Only a few counts were recorded for this clone. Its specificity is not known. This rearrangement joins TRBV13 to TRBJ2-7, with unresolved D. The sample consisted of PBMCs. This sequence originates from a female donor in good health and CMV-seropositive. Written as DNA, the CDR3 is TGTGCCAGCAGCTTAGCAGGCGAGCAGTACTTC. It is translated as CASSLAGEQYF. The variable domain in full, with the rest retrieved from reference TRBV13 and TRBJ2-7, is AAGVIQSPRHLIKEKRETATLKCYPIPRHDTVYWYQQGPGQDPQFLISFYEKMQSDKGSIPDRFSAQQFSDYHSELNMSSLELGDSALYFCASSLAGEQYFGPGTRLTVT.